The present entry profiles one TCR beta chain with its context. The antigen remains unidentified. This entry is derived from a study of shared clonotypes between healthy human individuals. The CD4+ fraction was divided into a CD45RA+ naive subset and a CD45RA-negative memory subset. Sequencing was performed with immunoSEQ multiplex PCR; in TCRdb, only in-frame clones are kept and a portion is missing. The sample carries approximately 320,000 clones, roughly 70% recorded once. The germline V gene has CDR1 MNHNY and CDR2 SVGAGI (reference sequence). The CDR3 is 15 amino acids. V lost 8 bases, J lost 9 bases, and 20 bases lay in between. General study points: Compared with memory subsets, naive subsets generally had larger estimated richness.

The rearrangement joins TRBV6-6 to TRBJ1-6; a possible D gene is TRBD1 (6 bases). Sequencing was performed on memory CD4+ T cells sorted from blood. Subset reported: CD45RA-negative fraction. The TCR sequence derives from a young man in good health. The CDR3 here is CASSYRGAFVSPLHF. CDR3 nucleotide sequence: TGTGCCAGCTCGTATCGGGGGGCTTTTGTTTCACCCCTCCACTTT.